This T cell receptor (beta chain) is from a study of Graves' ophthalmopathy and Graves' hyperthyroidism. This clonotype turned up a few times. TCR beta CDR3 regions were amplified from RNA transcripts. The authors performed first-round RT-PCR with HTBI primers and then a second-round multiplex PCR. TCRdb itself ran the multiplex PCR reads through MiXCR, one entry per CDR3 protein. The sample includes hundreds of thousands of distinct CDR3 sequences, 22% of them seen just once. The V end lost 0 bases, the J end lost 1 base, and 15 bases lay between the germline ends. CDR3 length: 17 residues. CDR1 and CDR2 from the germline V gene are KGHSH and LQKENI.

Input material: peripheral blood. The sequence came from a woman aged 18-29 years with stable Graves' hyperthyroidism. Some clones in this sample may be carry-over from other donors' samples. The rearrangement links TRBV18 to TRBJ2-5; tentatively, D is TRBD1 (5 bases). Here the CDR3 DNA reads TGTGCCAGCTCACCACCACGATTCACCCAGGGCCAAGAGACCCAGTACTTC. Amino acid sequence: CASSPPRFTQGQETQYF.